The sequence of this T cell receptor (beta chain) was determined in a study of a mutant IDH1 vaccine in newly diagnosed glioma. Details on this clone: Its antigen is currently unknown.

From germline, CDR1 is SGHAT and CDR2 FQNNGV. This CDR3 is built from 14 residues. Germline trimming cut 5 bases from V and 8 bases from J; bases unmatched to any gene: 10. Profiling relied on immunoSEQ multiplex PCR, and the TCRdb table lists in-frame clones only, not all of them. This table holds tens of thousands of clones, just over 70% found once. Time point here: week 11, during vaccination. Doses of 300 ug of mutant IDH1 20-mer peptide were given with topical imiquimod. This clonotype originated in a man between 18 and 35 years old with glioma. Some clones in this sample may be carry-over from other donors' samples. The sequencing used peripheral blood mononuclear cells (PBMCs), collected from a glioma patient whose treatment included an IDH1 peptide vaccine. This chain joins TRBV11-2 and TRBJ1-1; 8 nucleotides align to TRBD1. CDR3 region: CASSPNWTGLEAFF. CDR3 in DNA: TGTGCCAGCAGCCCCAACTGGACAGGGTTGGAAGCTTTCTTT. Combining the CDR3 with reference TRBV11-2 and TRBJ1-1 gives the whole variable domain EAGVAQSPRYKIIEKRQSVAFWCNPISGHATLYWYQQILGQGPKLLIQFQNNGVVDDSQLPKDRFSAERLKGVDSTLKIQPAKLEDSAVYLCASSPNWTGLEAFFGQGTRLTVV.